This TCR beta chain originates from a study of cytomegalovirus exposure and HLA in healthy donors. Researchers ran the PCR with 60 Vbeta and 13 Jbeta primers. Source study methods: About 80 million unique TCR beta chains, some 9.9 million of them shared, were counted by a later analysis. Using immunoSEQ multiplex PCR, the repertoire was profiled, and TCRdb retains in-frame clones only, with some absent. The V and J calls and the clone size are those of that table, but D and trimming were determined from the DNA. The sample records over 150,000 clones, 65% to 85% being singletons. General observations from the study: In an earlier analysis, about 87% or about 30%: the productive usage of most TCR beta V segments. The records held CMV serostatus as the only immune exposure information.

V lost 5 bases and J lost 5; bases outside the gene matches: 6. CDR1 is SNHLY, CDR2 FYNNEI, per germline. The CDR3 is 14 residues long. Of note for this clone: Its specificity is not known.

Sample: PBMCs. The receptor's source is a woman under 40 in good health and CMV-seropositive. V usage is TRBV2 and J usage is TRBJ1-2; 9 bases fit TRBD1. The CDR3 region has the DNA TGTGCCAGCAGTACACAGGGGGCTGAGTATGGCTACACCTTC. This codes for CASSTQGAEYGYTF.